Listed here are 25 T cell receptor beta chains from one sample, sequenced in a study of cytomegalovirus exposure and HLA in healthy donors. It was with 60 Vbeta and 13 Jbeta primers that the PCR ran. Using immunoSEQ multiplex PCR, the repertoire was profiled, and TCRdb retains in-frame clones only, with some absent. The sample consists of about 77,000 clones, 60% to 85% of them appearing once. Source material: PBMCs. Receptor source: a man in his forties or fifties in good health and CMV-seronegative.

The chain carries TRBV18 and TRBJ2-1; TRBD2 might be the D (6 bases). Trimming removed 3 bases at V and 14 bases at J, with 17 bases between. The CDR3 totals 13 residues. CDR1 is KGHSH and CDR2 is LQKENI in the germline V gene. The CDR3 sequence: CASSPEQEGMKFF. The CDR3 coding sequence is TGTGCCAGCTCACCTGAACAGGAGGGGATGAAGTTCTTC.

This sequence joins TRBV19 and TRBJ1-6, with 9 nucleotides matching TRBD1. V trimming: 6 bases; J trimming: 8 bases; junction bases outside the gene matches: 2. The CDR3 has 13 amino acids. Germline V gene data show CDR1 as LNHDA and CDR2 as SQIVND (reference sequence). The CDR3 is CASRGQGYSPLHF. CDR3 nucleotides: TGTGCCAGTAGGGGACAGGGCTATTCACCCCTCCACTTT.

The chain uses TRBV6-5 and TRBJ1-4, with no clear D. Between the trimmed V and J ends, which lost 4 bases and 6 bases, there was a span of 3 bases. Germline V gives CDR1 MNHEY, CDR2 SVGAGI. This CDR3 region has 11 residues. DNA of the CDR3: TGTGCCAGCAGTTCATATGAAAAACTGTTTTTT. Its protein is CASSSYEKLFF.

The chain uses TRBV28 and TRBJ1-4; 8 nucleotides match TRBD1. V was clipped by 2 bases and J by 4 bases; unmatched bases: 6. The CDR3 spans 16 residues. Germline V gene lookup returns CDR1 MDHEN and CDR2 SYDVKM. The CDR3: CASSLRQGNFNEKLFF. CDR3 nucleotides: TGTGCCAGCAGTTTACGACAGGGGAACTTTAATGAAAAACTGTTTTTT.

The V and J genes are TRBV2 and TRBJ2-7; TRBD1 aligns across 7 bases. CDR1 is SNHLY and CDR2 is FYNNEI in the germline V gene. The CDR3 runs 14 residues. V dropped 4 bases and J dropped 1; count of bases not matched to a gene: 4. As DNA, the CDR3 is TGTGCCAGCAGTGGTTGGGACAGATCCTACGAGCAGTACTTC. Encoded protein: CASSGWDRSYEQYF.

V is TRBV2 and J is TRBJ1-4; tentatively, D is TRBD1 (5 bases). V was cut by 6 bases and J by 7 bases, with 15 bases left in between. This CDR3 spans 14 amino acids. The germline V gene encodes CDR1 SNHLY and CDR2 FYNNEI. CDR3 amino acids: CASSLGRVAEKLFF. In DNA, the CDR3 is TGTGCCAGCAGCCTCGGCAGGGTGGCTGAAAAACTGTTTTTT.

V and J are TRBV5-6 and TRBJ2-7; possible D gene TRBD2, 6 bases. CDR1 is SGHDT and CDR2 is YYEEEE in the germline V gene. This CDR3 is built from 13 residues. V shed 2 bases and J shed 3 bases, with 9 bases lying between them. CDR3: CASSFGTYYEQYF. The DNA of the CDR3 is TGTGCCAGCAGCTTTGGGACTTACTACGAGCAGTACTTC.

The chain joins TRBV28 to TRBJ2-3; TRBD2 agrees at 9 bases. CDR1 is MDHEN, CDR2 SYDVKM, per germline. Trimming at V came to 3 bases and at J to 6 bases, leaving 13 bases not matched to a gene. The CDR3 extends over 17 amino acids. DNA of the CDR3: TGTGCCAGCAGTTTCGAGATACAGCGGGAGGTTAGGGATACGCAGTATTTT. Residues: CASSFEIQREVRDTQYF.

This clone appeared a few times. The chain employs TRBV2 and TRBJ2-5; 8 bases are shared with TRBD2. Trimming cost V 6 bases and J 0 bases; bases outside gene matches: 6. Per the germline V gene, CDR1 is SNHLY and CDR2 is FYNNEI. The CDR3 spans 15 residues. This chain's CDR3 is CASSPLADYQETQYF. CDR3 nucleotide sequence: TGTGCCAGCAGCCCACTAGCGGATTACCAAGAGACCCAGTACTTC.

The chain recombines TRBV5-1 with TRBJ2-7; D is perhaps TRBD1 (5 bases). This CDR3 contains 11 residues. The germline CDR1 and CDR2 sequences are SGHRS and YFSETQ. V was pared by 5 bases and J by 3 bases, with 6 bases between. CDR3 in amino acids: CASRTDYEQYF. CDR3 nucleotides: TGCGCCAGCAGGACAGACTACGAGCAGTACTTC. Filled out from reference TRBV5-1 and TRBJ2-7, the complete variable domain reads KAGVTQTPRYLIKTRGQQVTLSCSPISGHRSVSWYQQTPGQGLQFLFEYFSETQRNKGNFPGRFSGRQFSNSRSEMNVSTLELGDSALYLCASRTDYEQYFGPGTRLTVT.

The V and J genes are TRBV7-9 and TRBJ2-1; 9 bases agree with TRBD1. Germline lookup yields CDR1 SEHNR and CDR2 FQNEAQ (reference sequence). CDR3 size: 15 residues. V shed 2 bases, J shed 8 bases, and the junction held 7 bases outside the gene matches. CDR3 residues: CASSLRGDREDEQFF. CDR3 nucleotides: TGTGCCAGCAGCTTAAGGGGGGACAGGGAGGATGAGCAGTTCTTC.

This clone came up once. For the CDR3, the DNA is TGTGCCAGCAGTTCTGGACTAGCGGGAGTCGGAGAGACCCAGTACTTC. It is translated as CASSSGLAGVGETQYF. The chain combines TRBV27 with TRBJ2-5; 13 bases line up with TRBD2. This CDR3 spans 16 amino acids. In germline, CDR1 is MNHEY, CDR2 SMNVEV (reference sequence). With V trimmed by 4 bases and J by 4 bases, 6 bases remained unmatched.

The chain employs TRBV19 and TRBJ2-5; TRBD2 agrees at 7 bases. J was trimmed by 5 bases and V by 3 bases; bases with no gene match: 12. From germline, CDR1 is LNHDA and CDR2 SQIVND (reference sequence). This CDR3 comprises 16 residues. The CDR3 coding sequence is TGTGCCAGTAGTATTACCCTCAGCGGGAATAGTGAGACCCAGTACTTC. It yields the protein CASSITLSGNSETQYF.

V and J are TRBV9 and TRBJ2-7, with a weak D call TRBD2 (5 bases). CDR1 and CDR2 from the germline V gene are SGDLS and YYNGEE. The V gene lost 6 bases and the J gene lost 2 bases, with 15 bases spanning the gap. The CDR3 runs 14 residues. CDR3 residues: CASTPSAVPYEQYF. CDR3 DNA: TGTGCCAGCACTCCTTCAGCGGTTCCCTACGAGCAGTACTTC.

This chain uses TRBV2 with TRBJ1-6, with 9 bases lining up with TRBD1. Germline assignment: CDR1 SNHLY and CDR2 FYNNEI. V gave up 7 bases and J gave up 8 bases; unmatched junction bases: 6. The CDR3 runs 14 residues. This chain's CDR3 is CASIPRTGDSPLHF. The CDR3 DNA is TGTGCCAGCATTCCGAGGACAGGGGATTCACCCCTCCACTTT.

This chain joins TRBV18 and TRBJ1-4, with TRBD1 identical over 7 bases. The CDR3 spans 15 residues. Germline V gives CDR1 KGHSH, CDR2 LQKENI. V lost 4 bases, J lost 3 bases, and 5 bases stayed unmatched. In DNA, the CDR3 is TGTGCCAGCTCACGTCAGACAGGGTCTAATGAAAAACTGTTTTTT. This codes for CASSRQTGSNEKLFF.

The gene calls are TRBV6-1 and TRBJ1-4, with D maybe TRBD1 (5 bases). The CDR3 loop spans 14 amino acids. V lost 0 bases and J lost 7, with 9 bases in between. Germline CDR1 is MNHNS and CDR2 is SASEGT. The CDR3 sequence: CASSEASGFEKLFF. CDR3 nucleotides: TGTGCCAGCAGTGAAGCATCAGGGTTTGAAAAACTGTTTTTT.

The chain carries TRBV5-6 and TRBJ2-1; 11 nucleotides align to TRBD2. V lost 1 base to trimming and J lost 7 bases; unmatched junction nucleotides: 4. CDR1 and CDR2 (germline): SGHDT, YYEEEE. The CDR3 runs to 15 residues. CDR3 DNA: TGTGCCAGCAGCTTGTTGCTAGCGGGAGGTAATGAGCAGTTCTTC. Translated, it gives CASSLLLAGGNEQFF.

The chain is built from TRBV5-1 and TRBJ1-1; D perhaps matches TRBD1 (5 bases). The CDR3 has 14 amino acids. The V end lost 5 bases, the J end lost 0 bases, and 11 bases lay between the germline ends. Germline V gene lookup returns CDR1 SGHRS and CDR2 YFSETQ. CDR3 bases: TGCGCCAGCAGTATCGGAGGGGTGAACACTGAAGCTTTCTTT. Its protein is CASSIGGVNTEAFF.

The gene calls are TRBV7-6 and TRBJ2-3, with 8 positions matching TRBD2. The CDR3 runs to 18 residues. CDR1 and CDR2 from the germline V gene are SGHVS and FNYEAQ. V shed 1 base, J shed 1 base, and the junction held 10 bases outside the gene matches. This CDR3 is CASSLVAGTFSRTDTQYF. The CDR3 DNA sequence: TGTGCCAGCAGCTTAGTAGCGGGAACCTTTAGTCGCACAGATACGCAGTATTTT.

This chain joins TRBV10-3 and TRBJ1-1, with D uncertain. Germline lookup yields CDR1 ENHRY and CDR2 SYGVKD. CDR3 size: 14 residues. Trimming removed 6 bases at V and 1 base at J, with 12 bases between. The CDR3 DNA reads as TGTGCCATCAGCCCCGGCGGAGGGAACACTGAAGCTTTCTTT. It is translated as CAISPGGGNTEAFF.

V and J are TRBV7-6 and TRBJ2-3; tentative D call: TRBD2 (6 bases). The germline V gene encodes CDR1 SGHVS and CDR2 FNYEAQ. V was pared by 2 bases and J by 6 bases, with 9 bases between. The CDR3 loop spans 13 amino acids. CDR3 sequence reads: CASSLPGGDTQYF. CDR3 DNA sequence: TGTGCCAGCAGCTTACCAGGAGGGGATACGCAGTATTTT.

This clone was recorded only once. The same CDR3 also results from other DNA sequences found in this sample. This chain links TRBV4-2 with TRBJ2-7; the D is unclear. CDR1 and CDR2 from the germline V gene are LGHNA and YNFKEQ. The CDR3 totals 14 residues. The ends were cut back, 0 bases at V and 1 base at J, with 7 bases in the middle. This CDR3 is CASSQESTSYEQYF. The CDR3 nucleotides are TGTGCCAGCAGCCAAGAAAGCACGTCCTACGAGCAGTACTTC.

This chain joins TRBV29-1 and TRBJ2-1, with TRBD2 matching over 14 bases. Germline assignment: CDR1 SQVTM and CDR2 ANQGSEA. CDR3 length: 15 amino acids. V dropped 7 bases and J dropped 6; count of bases not matched to a gene: 8. The CDR3, as DNA: TGCAGCGCCGCGACTAGCGGGAGGGCGGTCAATGAGCAGTTCTTC. It codes for CSAATSGRAVNEQFF.

In this sample, this clone turned up once. The genes are TRBV6-5 and TRBJ2-5, with 7 bases aligning to TRBD1. Germline CDR1 reads MNHEY; CDR2 reads SVGAGI. The CDR3 spans 14 residues. Trimming removed 10 bases from V and 7 bases from J; junction bases left unmatched: 15. The CDR3 sequence is CATDKGGAGGTQYF. The CDR3 DNA follows: TGTGCCACCGATAAAGGGGGAGCAGGGGGGACCCAGTACTTC.